This TCR beta chain was recorded in a study of blood T cell repertoires in COVID-19. Method: immunoSEQ multiplex PCR; TCRdb's copy keeps in-frame clones and lacks some. The table records 300,000 to 400,000 clones, 86% of them present only once. V dropped 7 bases and J dropped 4; count of bases not matched to a gene: 6. The CDR3 is 13 residues long. The germline V gene encodes CDR1 LNHDA and CDR2 SQIVND (reference sequence). This receptor was obtained from a woman aged 60-75 years with COVID-19, enrolled during active disease. The sample comprised peripheral blood. The chain combines TRBV19 with TRBJ1-1; TRBD1 matches 7 bases. CDR3 loop: CASTRQGLTEAFF. CDR3 nucleotides: TGTGCCAGTACAAGACAGGGCCTCACTGAAGCTTTCTTT.